This TCR beta chain was sequenced for a study of blood T cells in healthy people across ages. Study-wide context: Researchers report that template switching captured about one barcoded beta molecule per two T cells. Study-wide findings and caveats: Older individuals had lower TCR beta diversity per million T cells (the decline was roughly linear). No one knew whether donors had CMV, which possibly confounded expanded clonotype changes.

Using a J-beta primer mix together with a sample-barcoded 5' primer, a second PCR was run for roughly 7 to 11 cycles. TCRdb itself ran the 5' RACE reads through MiXCR, one entry per CDR3 protein. The table lists approximately 680,000 distinct CDR3 sequences, about 32% of them singletons. Per the germline V gene, CDR1 is DFQATT and CDR2 is SNEGSKA (reference sequence). Trimming removed 0 bases at V and 8 bases at J, with 8 bases between. This CDR3 is built from 13 residues. Regarding this clonotype: The antigen is not known.

The sequence was collected from a woman older than 75 in good health. Sequenced: blood. This chain joins TRBV20-1 and TRBJ1-6; no definite D call. The CDR3: CSARDELDSPLHF. DNA of the CDR3: TGCAGTGCTAGAGATGAGTTGGATTCACCCCTCCACTTT.